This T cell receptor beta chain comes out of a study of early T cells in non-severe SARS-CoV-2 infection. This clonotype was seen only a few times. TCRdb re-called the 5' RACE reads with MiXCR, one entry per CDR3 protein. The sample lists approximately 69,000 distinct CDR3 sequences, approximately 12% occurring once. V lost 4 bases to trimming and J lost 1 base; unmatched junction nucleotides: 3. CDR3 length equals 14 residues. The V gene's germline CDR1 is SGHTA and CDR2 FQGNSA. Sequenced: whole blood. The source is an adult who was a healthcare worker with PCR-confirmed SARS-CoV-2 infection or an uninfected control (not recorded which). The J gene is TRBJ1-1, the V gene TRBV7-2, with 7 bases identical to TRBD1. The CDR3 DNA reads TGTGCCAGCAGCTCAAACAGGGGGAACACTGAAGCTTTCTTT. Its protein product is CASSSNRGNTEAFF.